The text below deals with one TCR beta chain. Its antigen has not been determined. Base-call qualities are not available, and no considerably larger clone is one nucleotide away. The sample originates from a study of blood T cell repertoires in COVID-19 (dated by TCRdb to 2019 to 2021). Regarding the complete study: Collaborator samples came from the United States, Italy and Spain and covered acute and convalescent phases of COVID-19. The repertoires were made available in a free public database intended to serve as a resource for research on the immune response to SARS-CoV-2. The prospective study material was composed of cDNA or gDNA derived from T cells, B-cell-depleted T cells, or PBMCs. Where available, HLA class I and class II types were taken from metadata supplied by the sample provider and were not determined by assay-based typing. Samples came from the ongoing ImmuneRACE study (first 160 participants) plus 1,254 subjects from 6 global collaborators. Sample metadata almost always included a de-identified subject ID, COVID-19 status, age in years and sex. Subjects who had been exposed to COVID-19, were actively infected with it, or had recovered from it provided the deeply sampled blood TCRbeta repertoires that made up the dataset.

Beyond this particular receptor, the publication reports: The quantity of clinical and demographic metadata differed by source and by participant and was supplied without curation.

Whole blood was collected in K2EDTA tubes by collaborating institutions according to the institutions' own protocols. For TCRbeta analysis, collaborators shipped samples as frozen whole blood, isolated PBMCs, or DNA extracted from either of those sample types. The immunoSEQ Assay, a bias-controlled multiplex PCR, was used to amplify TCRbeta CDR3 regions from genomic DNA. Per the source publication's procedure: The number of nucleated cells in each sample was estimated by amplification of reference gene primers within the assay. Sequence reads were collapsed and filtered to measure the absolute abundance of every unique TCRbeta CDR3 rearrangement. For each sample, productive Simpson clonality was calculated as the square root of Simpson's diversity index over productive rearrangements. This is the immuneACCESS table as TCRdb keeps it, with only in-frame sequences that have V and J called. A part of the clones is gone; compared with another copy, unresolved V genes explain less than half, and the rest is unexplained. Clonal size and the V and J genes are those of that table, whereas D and trimming came from the DNA. The sample table shows about 100,000 clones, and roughly 90% are seen once. The ten largest clones take up under 5.5% of the sample.

Sequenced input: peripheral blood. This TCR came from a man in his forties or fifties with active or convalescent COVID-19.

The nucleotide sequence is given as TGTGCCAGTAGTCCCCGGTCTAGCGGGAGCCACGAGCAGTACTTC. This sequence encodes CASSPRSSGSHEQYF. This sequence uses TRBV19 and TRBJ2-7, with 10 bases aligning to TRBD2. CDR1 LNHDA and CDR2 SQIVND were looked up in the germline V gene (reference sequence). The CDR3 measures 15 amino acids from cysteine to phenylalanine. The entry retains the CDR3 DNA only, 45 bases that are in frame from base 1. The junction shows trimming of 5 bases on V and 5 bases on J, and the gene matches do not reach 9 bases of it.